The 20 T cell receptor beta chains below all came from one sample that was sequenced in a study of regulatory T cells in long-lasting Graves disease. The time point was: newly diagnosed GD, antithyroid drugs for less than 3 months. PBMC RNA was the source of the TCR library. Arm-PCR of CDR3 regions and iRepertoire HTBI primers were the basis on which TCR beta libraries were built. One entry per CDR3 protein, called by TCRdb with MiXCR from the multiplex PCR reads. In the table there are about 300,000 distinct CDR3 sequences, 15% to 20% of which are singletons. Sequenced here: peripheral blood mononuclear cells (PBMCs), sampled at new diagnosis, from a patient treated with antithyroid drugs. The receptors originated from a female donor with Graves disease.

V is TRBV20-1 and J is TRBJ1-1; 9 bases fit TRBD1. This CDR3 contains 15 residues. Trimming cost V 5 bases and J 0 bases; bases outside gene matches: 7. CDR1 and CDR2 (germline): DFQATT, SNEGSKA (reference sequence). This chain's CDR3 is CSAFGTGSVNTEAFF. Here the CDR3 DNA reads TGCAGTGCTTTTGGGACAGGGTCAGTGAACACTGAAGCTTTCTTT.

This clonotype showed up many times. This rearrangement joins TRBV7-9 to TRBJ2-3; D might be TRBD2 (6 bases). Germline assignment: CDR1 SEHNR and CDR2 FQNEAQ (reference sequence). The CDR3 loop spans 17 amino acids. Trimming shortened V by 1 base and J by 2 bases, and 16 bases separated the two germline ends. The CDR3 is CASSLEPLAGYTDTQYF. The CDR3 region has the DNA TGTGCCAGCAGCTTAGAGCCCCTCGCGGGGTACACAGATACGCAGTATTTT.

The chain is built from TRBV2 and TRBJ2-2, with 13 bases that match TRBD2. V dropped 5 bases and J dropped 7; count of bases not matched to a gene: 4. The length of the CDR3 is 15 residues. CDR1 and CDR2 from the germline V gene are SNHLY and FYNNEI. The CDR3: CASSWTSGRSGELFF. The CDR3 nucleotides are TGTGCCAGCAGTTGGACTAGCGGGAGAAGCGGGGAGCTGTTTTTT.

This clonotype has a handful of counts. This CDR3 reads CASRRQGSGEKLFF. Here the CDR3 DNA reads TGTGCCAGCAGAAGACAGGGGTCGGGTGAAAAACTGTTTTTT. This chain joins TRBV6-1 and TRBJ1-4; 8 nucleotides align to TRBD1. V shed 6 bases and J 7 bases; nucleotides not matched to a gene: 7. This CDR3 has 14 amino acids. Germline CDR1 MNHNS, CDR2 SASEGT.

This clonotype has a count of ten or more. The chain employs TRBV7-9 and TRBJ2-7, with D possibly called TRBD1 or TRBD2 (5 bases each). Germline CDR1 is SEHNR and CDR2 is FQNEAQ (reference sequence). With 5 bases removed from V and 0 bases from J, the gap between germline ends came to 14 bases. The CDR3 has 15 residues. In DNA form, the CDR3 reads TGTGCCAGCAGCCAAGGGGACCAGAGCTCCTACGAGCAGTACTTC. Protein: CASSQGDQSSYEQYF.

At least ten counts were recorded for this clonotype. J is TRBJ2-7 and V is TRBV27, with D perhaps TRBD2 (6 bases). The germline V gene has CDR1 MNHEY and CDR2 SMNVEV (reference sequence). V lost 5 bases, J lost 5 bases, and 13 bases lay in between. This CDR3 comprises 13 residues. The CDR3 region is CASSATSFHEQYF. The CDR3 region has the DNA TGTGCCAGCAGTGCAACTAGCTTCCACGAGCAGTACTTC.

This clonotype appeared many times. The CDR3 protein is CASSRNHRNTDTQYF. CDR3 DNA sequence: TGTGCCAGCTCCCGTAATCATAGAAACACAGATACGCAGTATTTT. The chain uses TRBV18 and TRBJ2-3; no reliable D call. V was clipped by 6 bases and J by 2 bases, with 15 bases between them. The length of the CDR3 is 15 residues. Per the germline V gene, CDR1 is KGHSH and CDR2 is LQKENI.

The chain has TRBV4-1 and TRBJ2-7; TRBD2 agrees at 14 bases. The length of the CDR3 is 15 residues. Germline loops: CDR1 MGHRA, CDR2 YSYEKL. V shed 3 bases, J shed 5 bases, and the junction held 3 bases outside the gene matches. In DNA, the CDR3 is TGCGCCAGCAGCCAGACTAGCGGGAGGGCCGACGAGCAGTACTTC. It is translated as CASSQTSGRADEQYF.

The genes are TRBV11-2 and TRBJ2-7; 11 bases line up with TRBD2. There are 15 residues in the CDR3. Trimming cost V 5 bases and J 6 bases; bases outside gene matches: 9. CDR1 SGHAT and CDR2 FQNNGV come from the germline V gene. The CDR3 loop is CASSARLAGFSEQYF. The CDR3 DNA is TGTGCCAGCAGCGCCCGACTAGCGGGGTTCTCCGAGCAGTACTTC.

Ten or more counts support this clonotype. The chain recombines TRBV28 with TRBJ1-6; D unresolved. V was trimmed by 7 bases and J by 7 bases, leaving 23 bases between them. Germline CDR1 is MDHEN and CDR2 is SYDVKM. The CDR3 runs to 17 residues. The DNA of the CDR3 is TGTGCCAGCACCACCATTGAGGGCACTAACCGAAATTCACCCCTCCACTTT. Amino acid sequence: CASTTIEGTNRNSPLHF.

This clonotype was found many times. The chain combines TRBV6-1 with TRBJ2-7; 7 bases line up with TRBD1. Losses at the gene ends were 6 bases for V and 6 bases for J; bases not matched to a gene: 11. CDR1 MNHNS and CDR2 SASEGT come from the germline V gene. The CDR3 contains 14 residues. This chain's CDR3 is CASRQTGDGREQYF. CDR3 DNA: TGTGCCAGCAGACAAACAGGGGACGGGCGCGAGCAGTACTTC.

This clonotype has ten or more counts. The V and J genes are TRBV3-1 and TRBJ1-3; D remains unclear. The CDR3 consists of 14 residues. Germline CDR1 reads LGHDT; CDR2 reads YNNKEL (reference sequence). Trimming shortened V by 4 bases and J by 1 base, and 8 bases separated the two germline ends. CDR3: CASSRPGSGNTIYF. The CDR3 DNA reads as TGTGCCAGCAGCCGCCCGGGATCTGGAAACACCATATATTTT.

The rearrangement joins TRBV25-1 to TRBJ2-7; D perhaps matches TRBD2 (6 bases). The CDR3 is 14 residues long. Germline CDR1 and CDR2: MGHDK and SYGVNS. The ends were cut back, 0 bases at V and 5 bases at J, with 11 bases in the middle. CDR3: CASSEYGGRHEQYF. CDR3 nucleotide sequence: TGTGCCAGCAGTGAATACGGGGGTCGGCACGAGCAGTACTTC.

The sample holds many counts of this clonotype. V gene TRBV19 combines with J gene TRBJ2-1; 9 positions agree with TRBD2. Trimming took 5 bases from V and 6 from J; bases not matched to a gene: 5. The CDR3 is made up of 14 amino acids. Germline V gene sequence: CDR1 LNHDA, CDR2 SQIVND (reference sequence). The CDR3 sequence is CASSPETSGNEQFF. In nucleotides, the CDR3 is TGTGCCAGTAGTCCTGAGACTAGCGGCAATGAGCAGTTCTTC.

This chain uses TRBV5-1 with TRBJ2-1, with 9 bases matching TRBD1. Germline V gene sequence: CDR1 SGHRS, CDR2 YFSETQ. Trimming at V came to 2 bases and at J to 7 bases, leaving 7 bases not matched to a gene. The CDR3 has 15 residues. The CDR3 here is CASSLPGQGRNEQFF. CDR3 bases: TGCGCCAGCAGCTTACCGGGACAGGGAAGGAATGAGCAGTTCTTC.

For the CDR3, the DNA is TGCGCCAGCAGCCATTTCGGGGTGGCTGAAGCTTTCTTT. Translated: CASSHFGVAEAFF. The V gene is TRBV4-1, the J gene TRBJ1-1; D remains unclear. V was shortened by 3 bases and J by 6 bases, with 11 bases between the two germline ends. The length of the CDR3 is 13 residues. Germline values: CDR1 MGHRA, CDR2 YSYEKL.

This clonotype was observed at least ten times. This sequence joins TRBV6-1 and TRBJ2-7, with D uncertain. The V gene's germline CDR1 is MNHNS and CDR2 SASEGT. The ends were cut back, 3 bases at V and 3 bases at J, with 15 bases in the middle. The CDR3 runs 15 residues. The CDR3 coding sequence is TGTGCCAGCAGTGAGTACTCTGGGCGGATCTACGAGCAGTACTTC. The encoded protein is CASSEYSGRIYEQYF.

In this sample, this clonotype turned up many times. The V gene is TRBV6-5, the J gene TRBJ2-7; possible D gene TRBD2, 6 bases. V shed 3 bases and J shed 4 bases, with 16 bases lying between them. The CDR3 loop spans 15 amino acids. The germline V gene encodes CDR1 MNHEY and CDR2 SVGAGI. For the CDR3, the DNA is TGTGCCAGCAGTTATCGTGCCGGGAGTGGTTACGAGCAGTACTTC. It yields the protein CASSYRAGSGYEQYF.

In this sample, this clonotype turned up many times. The chain joins TRBV12-3 or TRBV12-4 to TRBJ2-7; the match to TRBD2 covers 8 bases. The CDR3 runs to 14 residues. Unmatched junction bases numbered 5, after V lost 6 bases and J lost 1 base. As DNA, the CDR3 is TGTGCCAGCAGACCGGGACTAGGGTCCTACGAGCAGTACTTC. It translates to CASRPGLGSYEQYF.

Concerning this clonotype: Given a much more abundant clone one base away, this may be a read error. The chain links TRBV6-2 or TRBV6-3 to TRBJ2-1; tentatively, D is TRBD1 or TRBD2 (5 bases each). This CDR3 comprises 16 residues. Germline V gene sequence: CDR1 MNHEY, CDR2 SVGEGT. Here the CDR3 DNA reads TGTGGCAGCAGTTACGACGGGGCGAGCTCCTACAATGAGCAGTTCTTC. The encoded protein is CGSSYDGASSYNEQFF.